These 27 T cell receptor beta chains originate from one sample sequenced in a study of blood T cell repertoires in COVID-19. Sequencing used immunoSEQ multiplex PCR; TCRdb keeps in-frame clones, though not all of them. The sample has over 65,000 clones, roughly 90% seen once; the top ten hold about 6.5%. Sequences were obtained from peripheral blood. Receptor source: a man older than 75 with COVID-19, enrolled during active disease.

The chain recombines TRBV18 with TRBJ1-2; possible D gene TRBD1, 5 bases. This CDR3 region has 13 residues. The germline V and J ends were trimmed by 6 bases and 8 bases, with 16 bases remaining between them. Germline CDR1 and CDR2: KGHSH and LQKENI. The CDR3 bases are TGTGCCAGCTCGCCGGGACTAACTCGGGGCTACACCTTC. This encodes CASSPGLTRGYTF.

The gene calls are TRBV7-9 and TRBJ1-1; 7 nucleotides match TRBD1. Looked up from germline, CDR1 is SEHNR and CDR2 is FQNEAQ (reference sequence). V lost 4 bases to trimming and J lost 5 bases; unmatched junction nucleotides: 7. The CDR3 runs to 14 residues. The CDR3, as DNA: TGTGCCAGCAGCTACTCAGGGGGGAGGACTGAAGCTTTCTTT. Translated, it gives CASSYSGGRTEAFF.

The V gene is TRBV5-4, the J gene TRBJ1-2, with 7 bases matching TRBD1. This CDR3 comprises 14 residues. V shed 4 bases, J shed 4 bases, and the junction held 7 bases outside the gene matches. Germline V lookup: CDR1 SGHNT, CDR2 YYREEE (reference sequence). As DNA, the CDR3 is TGTGCCAGCAGCCCCAGACAGGGAGGCTATGGCTACACCTTC. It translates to CASSPRQGGYGYTF.

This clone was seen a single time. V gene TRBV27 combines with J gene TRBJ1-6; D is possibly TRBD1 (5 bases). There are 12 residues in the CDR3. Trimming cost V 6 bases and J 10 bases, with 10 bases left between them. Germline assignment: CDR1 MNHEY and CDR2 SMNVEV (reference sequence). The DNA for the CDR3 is TGTGCCAGCAGCCGACAGCGATCACCCCTCCACTTT. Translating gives CASSRQRSPLHF.

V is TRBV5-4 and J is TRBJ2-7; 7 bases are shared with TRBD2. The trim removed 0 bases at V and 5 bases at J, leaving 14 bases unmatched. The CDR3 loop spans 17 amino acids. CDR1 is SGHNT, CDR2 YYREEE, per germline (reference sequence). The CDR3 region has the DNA TGTGCCAGCAGCTTGGGGCTCGGACGGGGGGATCTTAACGAGCAGTACTTC. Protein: CASSLGLGRGDLNEQYF.

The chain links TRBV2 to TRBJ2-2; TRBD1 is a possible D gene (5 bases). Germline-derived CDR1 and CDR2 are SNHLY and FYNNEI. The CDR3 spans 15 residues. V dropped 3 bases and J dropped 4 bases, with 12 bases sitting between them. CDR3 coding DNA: TGTGCCAGCAGTGAGGCCAGGGTCCGCACCGGGGAGCTGTTTTTT. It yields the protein CASSEARVRTGELFF.

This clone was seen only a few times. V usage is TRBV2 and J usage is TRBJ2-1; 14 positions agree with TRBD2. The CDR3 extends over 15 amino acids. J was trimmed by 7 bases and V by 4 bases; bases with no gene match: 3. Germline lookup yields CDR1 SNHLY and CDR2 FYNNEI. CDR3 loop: CASSGTSGGLNEQFF. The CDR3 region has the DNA TGTGCCAGCAGTGGGACTAGCGGGGGGTTGAATGAGCAGTTCTTC.

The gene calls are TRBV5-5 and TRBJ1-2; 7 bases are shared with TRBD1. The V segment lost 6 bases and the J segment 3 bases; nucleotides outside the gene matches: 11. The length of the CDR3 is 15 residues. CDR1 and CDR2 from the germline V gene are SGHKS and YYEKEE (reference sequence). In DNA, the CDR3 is TGTGCCAGCACCCACCACACCGGGACAGACTATGGCTACACCTTC. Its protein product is CASTHHTGTDYGYTF.

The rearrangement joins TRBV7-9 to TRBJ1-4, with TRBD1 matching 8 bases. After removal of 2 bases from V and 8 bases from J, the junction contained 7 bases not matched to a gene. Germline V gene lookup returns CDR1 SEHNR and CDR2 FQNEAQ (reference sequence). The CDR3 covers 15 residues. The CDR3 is CASSLRTGSEEKLFF. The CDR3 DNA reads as TGTGCCAGCAGCTTAAGGACAGGGAGTGAAGAAAAACTGTTTTTT.

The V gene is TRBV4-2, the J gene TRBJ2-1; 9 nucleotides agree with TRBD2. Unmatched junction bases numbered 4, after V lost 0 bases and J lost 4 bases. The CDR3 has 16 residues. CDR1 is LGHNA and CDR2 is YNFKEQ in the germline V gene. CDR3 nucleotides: TGTGCCAGCAGCCAAGACCCTAGCGGGGATTACAATGAGCAGTTCTTC. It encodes CASSQDPSGDYNEQFF.

The CDR3 coding sequence is TGTGCCAGCAGCACCCGACAGGGTGAAGAGACCCAGTACTTC. Translated: CASSTRQGEETQYF. The chain carries TRBV7-2 and TRBJ2-5; 7 bases line up with TRBD1. The germline V gene encodes CDR1 SGHTA and CDR2 FQGNSA. V lost 5 bases and J lost 3; bases outside the gene matches: 6. This CDR3 spans 14 amino acids.

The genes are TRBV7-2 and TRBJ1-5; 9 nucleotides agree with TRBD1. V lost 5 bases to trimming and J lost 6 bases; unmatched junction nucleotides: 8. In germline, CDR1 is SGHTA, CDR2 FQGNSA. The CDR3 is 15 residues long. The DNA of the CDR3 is TGTGCCAGCAGCGCGGGACAGGGAAGGACTCAGCCCCAGCATTTT. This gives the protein CASSAGQGRTQPQHF. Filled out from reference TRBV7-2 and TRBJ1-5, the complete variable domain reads GAGVSQSPSNKVTEKGKDVELRCDPISGHTALYWYRQSLGQGLEFLIYFQGNSAPDKSGLPSDRFSAERTGGSVSTLTIQRTQQEDSAVYLCASSAGQGRTQPQHFGDGTRLSIL.

The CDR3 loop reads CASSDREGSGGATDTQYF. CDR3 DNA sequence: TGTGCCAGTTCGGACAGGGAAGGTAGCGGGGGGGCAACAGATACGCAGTATTTT. V usage is TRBV19 and J usage is TRBJ2-3; 11 nucleotides agree with TRBD2. V was pared by 8 bases and J by 3 bases, with 16 bases of the junction left unmatched. This CDR3 is built from 18 residues. Germline V gene sequence: CDR1 LNHDA, CDR2 SQIVND (reference sequence).

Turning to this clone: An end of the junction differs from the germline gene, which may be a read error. The CDR3 nucleotides read TGTGCCAGCAGCGAAGGGGCAGCCTACTATGGCTACACCTTC. This translates into CASSEGAAYYGYTF. The V and J genes are TRBV2 and TRBJ1-2, with D perhaps TRBD1 (5 bases). The CDR3 covers 14 residues. In germline, CDR1 is SNHLY, CDR2 FYNNEI. The full variable domain, completed using reference TRBV2 and TRBJ1-2, is EPEVTQTPSHQVTQMGQEVILRCVPISNHLYFYWYRQILGQKVEFLVSFYNNEISEKSEIFDDQFSVERPDGSNFTLKIRSTKLEDSAMYFCASSEGAAYYGYTFGSGTRLTVV.

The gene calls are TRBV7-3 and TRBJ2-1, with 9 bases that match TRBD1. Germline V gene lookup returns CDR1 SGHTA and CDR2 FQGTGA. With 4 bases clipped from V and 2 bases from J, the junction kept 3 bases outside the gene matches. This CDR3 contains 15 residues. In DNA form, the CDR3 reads TGTGCCAGCAGCTCAGACAGGGGGGCCTACAATGAGCAGTTCTTC. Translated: CASSSDRGAYNEQFF.

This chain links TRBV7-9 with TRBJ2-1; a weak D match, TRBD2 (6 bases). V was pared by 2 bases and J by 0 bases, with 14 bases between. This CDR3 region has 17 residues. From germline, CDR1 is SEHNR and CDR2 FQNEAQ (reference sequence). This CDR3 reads CASSLPRDFPSYNEQFF. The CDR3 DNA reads TGTGCCAGCAGCTTACCCAGGGACTTCCCCTCCTACAATGAGCAGTTCTTC.

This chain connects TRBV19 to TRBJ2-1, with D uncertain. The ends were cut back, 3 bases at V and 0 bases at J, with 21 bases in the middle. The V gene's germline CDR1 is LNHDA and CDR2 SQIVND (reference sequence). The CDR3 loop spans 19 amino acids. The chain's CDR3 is CASSIEVFRSPSSYNEQFF. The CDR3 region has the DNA TGTGCCAGTAGTATTGAGGTATTTCGATCTCCAAGCTCCTACAATGAGCAGTTCTTC. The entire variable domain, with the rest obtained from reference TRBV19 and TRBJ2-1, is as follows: DGGITQSPKYLFRKEGQNVTLSCEQNLNHDAMYWYRQDPGQGLRLIYYSQIVNDFQKGDIAEGYSVSREKKESFPLTVTSAQKNPTAFYLCASSIEVFRSPSSYNEQFFGPGTRLTVL.

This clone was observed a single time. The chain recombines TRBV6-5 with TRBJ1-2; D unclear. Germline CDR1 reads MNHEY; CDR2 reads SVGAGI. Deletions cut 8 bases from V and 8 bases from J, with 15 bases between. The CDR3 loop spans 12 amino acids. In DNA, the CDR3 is TGTGCCAGCTTATGGGAGAACTGGGGCTACACCTTC. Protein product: CASLWENWGYTF.

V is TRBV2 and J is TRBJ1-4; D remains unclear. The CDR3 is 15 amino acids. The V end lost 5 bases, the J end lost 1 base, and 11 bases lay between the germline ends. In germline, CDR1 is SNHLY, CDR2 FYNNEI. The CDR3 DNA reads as TGTGCCAGCAGTCAGGAGGGCTTAACTAATGAAAAACTGTTTTTT. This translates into CASSQEGLTNEKLFF.

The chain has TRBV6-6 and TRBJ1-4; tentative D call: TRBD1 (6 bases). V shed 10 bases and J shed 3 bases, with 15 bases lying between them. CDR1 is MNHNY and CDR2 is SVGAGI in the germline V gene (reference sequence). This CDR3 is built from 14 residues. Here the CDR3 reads CATARGGSNEKLFF. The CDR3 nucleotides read TGTGCCACCGCGAGGGGGGGGTCTAATGAAAAACTGTTTTTT.

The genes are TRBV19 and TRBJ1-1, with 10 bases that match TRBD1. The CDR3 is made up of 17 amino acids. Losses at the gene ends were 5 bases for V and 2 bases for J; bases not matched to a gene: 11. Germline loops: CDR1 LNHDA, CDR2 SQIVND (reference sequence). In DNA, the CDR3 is TGTGCCAGTAGTGTTTTGGGACAGGGGATCTTAAACACTGAAGCTTTCTTT. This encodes CASSVLGQGILNTEAFF.

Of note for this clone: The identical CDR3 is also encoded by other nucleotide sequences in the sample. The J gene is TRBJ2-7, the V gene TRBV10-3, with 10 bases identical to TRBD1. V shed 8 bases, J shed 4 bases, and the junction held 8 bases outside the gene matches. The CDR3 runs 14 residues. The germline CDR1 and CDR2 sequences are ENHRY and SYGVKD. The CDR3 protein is CAIQTTGGAYEQYF. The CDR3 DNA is TGTGCCATCCAGACGACAGGGGGCGCGTACGAGCAGTACTTC.

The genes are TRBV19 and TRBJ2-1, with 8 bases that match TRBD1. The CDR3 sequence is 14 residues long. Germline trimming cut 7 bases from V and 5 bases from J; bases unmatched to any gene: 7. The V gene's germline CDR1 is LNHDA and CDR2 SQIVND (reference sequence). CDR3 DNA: TGTGCCAGTAATAGGCAGGGGGCCAACAATGAGCAGTTCTTC. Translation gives CASNRQGANNEQFF.

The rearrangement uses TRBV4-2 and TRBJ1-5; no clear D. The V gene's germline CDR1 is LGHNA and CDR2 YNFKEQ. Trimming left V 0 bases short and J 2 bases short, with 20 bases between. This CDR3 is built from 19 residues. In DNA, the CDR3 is TGTGCCAGCAGCCAAGATAGCAACTTAAGATTCAACGGCAATCAGCCCCAGCATTTT. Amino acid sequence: CASSQDSNLRFNGNQPQHF.

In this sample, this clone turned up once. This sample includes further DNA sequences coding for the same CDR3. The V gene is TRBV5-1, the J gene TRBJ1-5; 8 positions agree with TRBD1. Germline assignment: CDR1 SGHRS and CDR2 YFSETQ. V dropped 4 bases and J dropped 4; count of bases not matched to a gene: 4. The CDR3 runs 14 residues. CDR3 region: CASSPGQGNQPQHF. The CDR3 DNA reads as TGCGCCAGCAGCCCCGGACAGGGTAATCAGCCCCAGCATTTT.

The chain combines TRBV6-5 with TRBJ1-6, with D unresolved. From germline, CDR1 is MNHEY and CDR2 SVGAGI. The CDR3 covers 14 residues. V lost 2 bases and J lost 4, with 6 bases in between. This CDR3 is CASSYNRYNSPLHF. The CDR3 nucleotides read TGTGCCAGCAGTTACAACAGATATAATTCACCCCTCCACTTT.

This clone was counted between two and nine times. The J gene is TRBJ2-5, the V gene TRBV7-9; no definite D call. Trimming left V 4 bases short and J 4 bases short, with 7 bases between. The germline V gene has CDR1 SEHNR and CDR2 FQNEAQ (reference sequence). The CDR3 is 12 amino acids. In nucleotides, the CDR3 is TGTGCCAGCAGCTCTTTTTCAGAGACCCAGTACTTC. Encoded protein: CASSSFSETQYF.